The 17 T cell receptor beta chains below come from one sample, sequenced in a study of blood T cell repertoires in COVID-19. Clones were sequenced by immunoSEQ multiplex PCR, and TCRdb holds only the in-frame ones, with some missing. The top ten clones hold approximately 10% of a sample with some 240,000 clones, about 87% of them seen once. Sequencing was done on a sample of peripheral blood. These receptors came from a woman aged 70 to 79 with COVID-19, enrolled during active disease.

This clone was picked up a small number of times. CDR3 amino acids: CASSPSDTRNTEAFF. CDR3 DNA: TGTGCCAGCTCACCATCTGATACACGGAACACTGAAGCTTTCTTT. The J gene is TRBJ1-1, the V gene TRBV18; D is uncertain. The CDR3 length is 15 residues. V was clipped by 2 bases and J by 1 base, with 11 bases between them. Germline values: CDR1 KGHSH, CDR2 LQKENI.

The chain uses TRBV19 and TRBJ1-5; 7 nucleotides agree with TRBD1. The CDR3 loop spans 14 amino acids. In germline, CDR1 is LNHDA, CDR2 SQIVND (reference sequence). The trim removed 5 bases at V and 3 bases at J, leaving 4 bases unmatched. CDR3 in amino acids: CASSPTGYNQPQHF. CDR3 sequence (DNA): TGTGCCAGTAGTCCGACAGGGTACAATCAGCCCCAGCATTTT.

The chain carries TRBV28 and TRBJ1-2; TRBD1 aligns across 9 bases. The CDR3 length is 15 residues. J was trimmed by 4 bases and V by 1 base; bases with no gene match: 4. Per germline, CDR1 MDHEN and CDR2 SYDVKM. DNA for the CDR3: TGTGCCAGCAGTTTATCAGGGACAGGGTTCTATGGCTACACCTTC. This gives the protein CASSLSGTGFYGYTF.

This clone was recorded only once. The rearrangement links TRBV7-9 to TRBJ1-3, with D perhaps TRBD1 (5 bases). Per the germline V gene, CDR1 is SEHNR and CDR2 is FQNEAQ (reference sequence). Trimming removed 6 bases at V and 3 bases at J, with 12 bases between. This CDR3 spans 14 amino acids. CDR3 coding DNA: TGTGCCAGCAGGCCACGGGGGAGTGGAAACACCATATATTTT. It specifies CASRPRGSGNTIYF.

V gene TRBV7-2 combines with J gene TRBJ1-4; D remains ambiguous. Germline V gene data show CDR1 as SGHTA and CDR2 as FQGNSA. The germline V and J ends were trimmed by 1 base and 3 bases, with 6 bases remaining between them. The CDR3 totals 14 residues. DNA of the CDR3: TGTGCCAGCAGCTTAGACAGAGCTAATGAAAAACTGTTTTTT. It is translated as CASSLDRANEKLFF.

The CDR3 nucleotides are TGTGCCAGCAGAGAAGAGGACACAACCTACGGTGAAGCTTTCTTT. Translation gives CASREEDTTYGEAFF. The V gene is TRBV7-6, the J gene TRBJ1-1; D is possibly TRBD1 (5 bases). Germline V lookup: CDR1 SGHVS, CDR2 FNYEAQ. The CDR3 spans 15 residues. Trimming cost V 6 bases and J 7 bases, with 21 bases left between them.

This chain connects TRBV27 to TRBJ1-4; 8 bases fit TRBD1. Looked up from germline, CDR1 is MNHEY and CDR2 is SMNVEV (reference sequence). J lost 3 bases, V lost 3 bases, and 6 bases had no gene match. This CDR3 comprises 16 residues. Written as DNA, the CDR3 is TGTGCCAGCAGTTTCAGGGGGCAGGAGTCTAATGAAAAACTGTTTTTT. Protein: CASSFRGQESNEKLFF.

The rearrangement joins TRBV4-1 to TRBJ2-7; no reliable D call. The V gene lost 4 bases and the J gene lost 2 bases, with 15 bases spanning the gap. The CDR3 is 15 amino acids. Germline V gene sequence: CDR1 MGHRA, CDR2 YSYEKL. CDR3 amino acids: CASSRNSEFTYEQYF. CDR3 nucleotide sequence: TGCGCCAGCAGCCGGAACAGTGAATTTACCTACGAGCAGTACTTC.

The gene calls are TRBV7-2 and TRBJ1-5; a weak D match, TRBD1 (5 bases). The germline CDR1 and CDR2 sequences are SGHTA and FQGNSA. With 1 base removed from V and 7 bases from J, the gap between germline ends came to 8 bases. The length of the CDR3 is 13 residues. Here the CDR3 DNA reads TGTGCCAGCAGCTTAGGCGGGGGACAGCCCCAGCATTTT. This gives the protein CASSLGGGQPQHF.

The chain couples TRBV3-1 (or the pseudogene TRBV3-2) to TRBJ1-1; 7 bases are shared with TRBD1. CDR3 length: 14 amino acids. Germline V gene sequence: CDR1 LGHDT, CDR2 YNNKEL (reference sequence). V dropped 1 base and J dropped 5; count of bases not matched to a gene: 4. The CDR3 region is CASSQAPGGTEAFF. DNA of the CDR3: TGTGCCAGCAGCCAAGCACCAGGGGGGACTGAAGCTTTCTTT.

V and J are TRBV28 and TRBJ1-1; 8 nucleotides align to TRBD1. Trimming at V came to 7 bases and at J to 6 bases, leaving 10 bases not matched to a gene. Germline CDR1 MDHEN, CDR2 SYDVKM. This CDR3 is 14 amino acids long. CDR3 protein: CASTRQGNLPEAFF. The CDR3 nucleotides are TGTGCCAGCACCCGACAGGGGAATTTACCTGAAGCTTTCTTT.

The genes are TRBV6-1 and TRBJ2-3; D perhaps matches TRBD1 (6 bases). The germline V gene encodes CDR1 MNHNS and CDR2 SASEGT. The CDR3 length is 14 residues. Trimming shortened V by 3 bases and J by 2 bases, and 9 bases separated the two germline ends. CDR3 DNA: TGTGCCAGCAGTGAGGGACATTCCACAGATACGCAGTATTTT. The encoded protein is CASSEGHSTDTQYF.

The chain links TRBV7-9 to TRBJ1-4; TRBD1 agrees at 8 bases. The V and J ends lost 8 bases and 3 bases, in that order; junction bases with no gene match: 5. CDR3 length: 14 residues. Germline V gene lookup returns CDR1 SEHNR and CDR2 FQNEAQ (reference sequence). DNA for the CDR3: TGTGCCAGCGGACAGGGTCAGTCTAATGAAAAACTGTTTTTT. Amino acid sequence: CASGQGQSNEKLFF.

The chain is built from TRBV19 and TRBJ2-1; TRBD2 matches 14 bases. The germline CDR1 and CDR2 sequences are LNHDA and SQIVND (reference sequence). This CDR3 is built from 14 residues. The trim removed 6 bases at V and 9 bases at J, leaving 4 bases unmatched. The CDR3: CASRGTSGSGEQFF. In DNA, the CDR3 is TGTGCCAGTAGGGGGACTAGCGGGAGTGGTGAGCAGTTCTTC.

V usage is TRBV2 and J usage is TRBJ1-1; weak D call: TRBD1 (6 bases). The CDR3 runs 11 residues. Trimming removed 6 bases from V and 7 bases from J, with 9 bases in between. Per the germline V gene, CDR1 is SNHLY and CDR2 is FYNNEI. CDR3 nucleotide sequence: TGTGCCAGCAGAGACAGGCTTGAAGCTTTCTTT. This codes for CASRDRLEAFF.

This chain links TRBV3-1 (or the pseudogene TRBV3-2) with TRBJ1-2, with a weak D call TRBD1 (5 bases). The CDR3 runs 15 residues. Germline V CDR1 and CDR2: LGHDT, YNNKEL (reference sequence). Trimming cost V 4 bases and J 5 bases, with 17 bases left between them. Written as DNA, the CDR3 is TGTGCCAGCAGCCCACTGGCTCAGGGAGGGTATGGCTACACCTTC. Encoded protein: CASSPLAQGGYGYTF.

CDR3 sequence reads: CASSLQDGMNTEAFF. As DNA, the CDR3 is TGTGCCAGTAGTCTACAGGACGGTATGAACACTGAAGCTTTCTTT. The chain joins TRBV19 to TRBJ1-1, with D maybe TRBD1 (5 bases). Germline V gene lookup returns CDR1 LNHDA and CDR2 SQIVND (reference sequence). The V end was cut by 5 bases, the J end by 0 bases, with 13 bases between. The CDR3 is 15 amino acids.